A single sample is the source of the 6 T cell receptor beta chains below, sequenced in a study of blood T cell repertoires in COVID-19. Profiling relied on immunoSEQ multiplex PCR, and the TCRdb table lists in-frame clones only, not all of them. Here the sample spans 300,000 to 450,000 clones, 88% being singletons. Sequencing was performed on PBMCs or T cells enriched from blood (not recorded which). The receptors were sampled from a woman under 30 who had recovered from COVID-19.

The gene calls are TRBV30 and TRBJ1-1, with D uncertain. Trimming pared 2 bases from V and 7 bases from J, leaving 5 bases between. This CDR3 comprises 10 residues. CDR1 is GTSNPN and CDR2 is SVGIG in the germline V gene (reference sequence). CDR3 sequence: CAWSRDEAFF. CDR3 DNA: TGTGCCTGGAGTAGAGATGAAGCTTTCTTT.

In its sample, this clone was seen once. The J gene is TRBJ2-7, the V gene TRBV7-2; 12 nucleotides line up with TRBD2. The junction had 9 bases not matched to a gene; V was cut back by 5 bases and J by 4 bases. CDR3 length: 16 residues. Germline values: CDR1 SGHTA, CDR2 FQGNSA. For the CDR3, the DNA is TGTGCCAGCAGCCGTTCTAGCGGGGGGGCCGGGTACGAGCAGTACTTC. Protein: CASSRSSGGAGYEQYF.

V gene TRBV10-3 combines with J gene TRBJ1-5, with D possibly being TRBD1 (5 bases). V was cut by 0 bases and J by 0 bases, with 12 bases left in between. CDR1 and CDR2 from the germline V gene are ENHRY and SYGVKD. The CDR3 totals 17 residues. CDR3 loop: CAISESFGDYSNQPQHF. Here the CDR3 DNA reads TGTGCCATCAGTGAGTCGTTCGGGGACTATAGCAATCAGCCCCAGCATTTT.

The chain is built from TRBV5-6 and TRBJ2-3; 9 nucleotides agree with TRBD1. CDR3 size: 16 residues. Germline V gene data show CDR1 as SGHDT and CDR2 as YYEEEE. The J segment lost 5 bases and the V segment lost 2 bases, leaving 9 bases of the junction unmatched. The CDR3 loop is CASSFLRDRVKDTQYF. CDR3 DNA: TGTGCCAGCAGCTTTCTCCGGGACAGGGTGAAAGATACGCAGTATTTT.

This clone was observed a handful of times. The chain recombines TRBV5-5 with TRBJ1-5, with TRBD1 as a possible D gene (5 bases). This CDR3 comprises 13 residues. Trimming took off 1 base at V and 9 bases at J, with 11 bases between the two ends. Looked up from germline, CDR1 is SGHKS and CDR2 is YYEKEE (reference sequence). CDR3 in amino acids: CASSLTGGGPQHF. DNA for the CDR3: TGTGCCAGCAGCTTGACAGGCGGGGGGCCCCAGCATTTT.

This chain links TRBV7-3 with TRBJ1-1; unclear D gene. V was cut by 2 bases and J by 4 bases, with 8 bases left in between. The germline CDR1 and CDR2 sequences are SGHTA and FQGTGA. There are 13 residues in the CDR3. The DNA of the CDR3 is TGTGCCAGCAGCTTAGGGGAGGGCACTGAAGCTTTCTTT. Amino acids: CASSLGEGTEAFF.